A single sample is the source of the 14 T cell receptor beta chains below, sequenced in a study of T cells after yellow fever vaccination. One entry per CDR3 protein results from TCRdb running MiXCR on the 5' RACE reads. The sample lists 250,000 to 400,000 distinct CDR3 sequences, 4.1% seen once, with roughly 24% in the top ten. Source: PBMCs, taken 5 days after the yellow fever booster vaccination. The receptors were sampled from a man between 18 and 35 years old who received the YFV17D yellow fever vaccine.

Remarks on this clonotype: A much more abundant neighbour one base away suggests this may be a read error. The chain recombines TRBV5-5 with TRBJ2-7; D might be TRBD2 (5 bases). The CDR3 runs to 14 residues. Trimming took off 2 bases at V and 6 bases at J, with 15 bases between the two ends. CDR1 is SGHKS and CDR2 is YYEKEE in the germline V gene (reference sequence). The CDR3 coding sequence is TGTGCCAGCAGCTTACGGGAAGGGTCAGGCGAGCAGTACTTC. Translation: CASSLREGSGEQYF.

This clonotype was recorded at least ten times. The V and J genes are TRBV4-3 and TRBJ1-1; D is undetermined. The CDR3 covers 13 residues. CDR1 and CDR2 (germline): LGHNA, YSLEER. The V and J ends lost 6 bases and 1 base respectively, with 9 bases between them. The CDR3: CASRRTGNTEAFF. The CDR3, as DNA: TGCGCCAGCAGACGTACTGGGAACACTGAAGCTTTCTTT.

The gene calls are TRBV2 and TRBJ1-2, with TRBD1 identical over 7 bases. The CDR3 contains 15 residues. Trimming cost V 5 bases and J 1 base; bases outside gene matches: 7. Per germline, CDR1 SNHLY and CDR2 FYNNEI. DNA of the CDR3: TGTGCCAGCAGTCCAGAGACAGGGCTTAACTATGGCTACACCTTC. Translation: CASSPETGLNYGYTF.

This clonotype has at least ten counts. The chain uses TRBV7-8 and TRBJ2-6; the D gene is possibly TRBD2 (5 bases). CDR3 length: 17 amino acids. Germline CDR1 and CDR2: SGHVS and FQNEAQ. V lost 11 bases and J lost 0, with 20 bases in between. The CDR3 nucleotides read TGTGCCGTTGCCCCGGGAAAAACAAACTCTGGGGCCAACGTCCTGACTTTC. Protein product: CAVAPGKTNSGANVLTF.

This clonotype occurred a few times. CDR3 amino acids: CASSDESYEQYF. CDR3 bases: TGTGCCAGCTCTGACGAATCCTACGAGCAGTACTTC. This rearrangement joins TRBV18 to TRBJ2-7; D is undetermined. Trimming shortened V by 6 bases and J by 1 base, and 7 bases separated the two germline ends. The length of the CDR3 is 12 residues. Germline loops: CDR1 KGHSH, CDR2 LQKENI.

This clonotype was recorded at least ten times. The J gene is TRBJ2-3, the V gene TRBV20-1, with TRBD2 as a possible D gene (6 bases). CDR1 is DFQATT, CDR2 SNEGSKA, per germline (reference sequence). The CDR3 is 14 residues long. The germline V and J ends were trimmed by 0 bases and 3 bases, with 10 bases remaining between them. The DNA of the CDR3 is TGCAGTGCTAGAGATTCGGCGGGGACAGATACGCAGTATTTT. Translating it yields CSARDSAGTDTQYF.

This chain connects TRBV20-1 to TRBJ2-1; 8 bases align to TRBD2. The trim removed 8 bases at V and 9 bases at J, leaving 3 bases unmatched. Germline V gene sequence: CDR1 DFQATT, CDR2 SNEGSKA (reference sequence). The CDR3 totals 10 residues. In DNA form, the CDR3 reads TGCAGTCCCGGGGGGGCTGAGCAGTTCTTC. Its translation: CSPGGAEQFF.

Here the CDR3 DNA reads TGTGCCAGCAGCAACCGGGACAGGGTCGAAGCTTTCTTT. It translates to CASSNRDRVEAFF. The gene calls are TRBV21-1 and TRBJ1-1; the D call in the table, TRBD1, was not verified against the DNA. TRBV21-1 is designated a pseudogene. The CDR3 has 13 residues.

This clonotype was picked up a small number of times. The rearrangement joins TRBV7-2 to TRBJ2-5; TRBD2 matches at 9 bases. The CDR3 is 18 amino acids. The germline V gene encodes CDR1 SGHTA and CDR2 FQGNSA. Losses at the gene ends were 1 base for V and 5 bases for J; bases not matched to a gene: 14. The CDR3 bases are TGTGCCAGCAGCTTAGTGCTAGCGGGGCCGGGAAGGATGGAGACCCAGTACTTC. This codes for CASSLVLAGPGRMETQYF.

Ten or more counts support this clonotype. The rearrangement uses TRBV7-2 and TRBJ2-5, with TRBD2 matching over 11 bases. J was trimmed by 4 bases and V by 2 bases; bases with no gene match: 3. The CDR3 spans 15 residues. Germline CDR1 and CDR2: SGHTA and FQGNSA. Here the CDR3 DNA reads TGTGCCAGCAGCTTAACTAGCGGGGGAGGAGAGACCCAGTACTTC. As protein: CASSLTSGGGETQYF.

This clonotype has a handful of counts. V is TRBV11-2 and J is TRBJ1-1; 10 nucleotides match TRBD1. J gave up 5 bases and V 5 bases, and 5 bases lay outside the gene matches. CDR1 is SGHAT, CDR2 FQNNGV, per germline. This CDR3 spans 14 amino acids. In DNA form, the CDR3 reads TGTGCCAGCAGCCAGGGACAGGGGAGGACTGAAGCTTTCTTT. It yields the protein CASSQGQGRTEAFF.

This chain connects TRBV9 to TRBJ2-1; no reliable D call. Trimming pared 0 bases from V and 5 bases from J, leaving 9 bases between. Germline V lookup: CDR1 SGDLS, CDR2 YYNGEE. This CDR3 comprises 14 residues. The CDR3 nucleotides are TGTGCCAGCAGCGTAGGAAACAGCAACAATGAGCAGTTCTTC. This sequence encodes CASSVGNSNNEQFF.

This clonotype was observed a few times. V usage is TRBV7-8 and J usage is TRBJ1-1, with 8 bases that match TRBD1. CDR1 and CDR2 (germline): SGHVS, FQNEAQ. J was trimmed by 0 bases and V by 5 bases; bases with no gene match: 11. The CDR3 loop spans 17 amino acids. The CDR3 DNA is TGTGCCAGCAGCAAAAATACAGGGGGAGACCTGAACACTGAAGCTTTCTTT. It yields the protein CASSKNTGGDLNTEAFF.

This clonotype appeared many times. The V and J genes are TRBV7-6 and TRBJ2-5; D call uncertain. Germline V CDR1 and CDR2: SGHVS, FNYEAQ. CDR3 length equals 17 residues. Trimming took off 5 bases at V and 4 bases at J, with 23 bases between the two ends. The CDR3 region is CASSRDALPASVETQYF. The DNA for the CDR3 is TGTGCCAGCAGCCGAGACGCACTCCCCGCATCGGTAGAGACCCAGTACTTC.